This is a list of T cell receptor beta chains from one sample in a study of T cells in Graves' hyperthyroidism and ophthalmopathy. MiXCR, applied by TCRdb to the multiplex PCR reads, yields one record per CDR3 protein. The table records roughly 800,000 distinct CDR3 sequences, approximately 40% of them present only once. Sequencing was performed on blood. The receptors were gathered from a man aged 18 to 35 with Graves' hyperthyroidism. CDR3s include the opening cysteine and the closing phenylalanine or tryptophan. The D gene is left open where the match is weak. Rows give clone size only sometimes, using once, few, many, or a class for an expanded clone.

TRBV20-1,NA,many,TRBJ1-2,CSARSRELRGYTF,TGCAGTGCTAGATCCAGGGAGTTGCGAGGCTACACCTTC
TRBV29-1,NA,NA,TRBJ1-3,CSVELWDRNTIYF,TGCAGCGTTGAACTTTGGGACAGAAACACCATATATTTT
TRBV7-6,NA,many,TRBJ2-5,CASSFRLGETQYF,TGTGCCAGCAGCTTTCGGCTGGGAGAGACCCAGTACTTC
TRBV7-2,NA,NA,TRBJ2-7,CASSERWYEQYF,TGTGCCAGCAGTGAAAGGTGGTACGAGCAGTACTTC
TRBV5-1,NA,NA,TRBJ1-5,CASSEDGINQPQHF,TGCGCCAGCAGCGAGGACGGGATAAATCAGCCCCAGCATTTT
TRBV7-2,NA,NA,TRBJ1-5,CASSLGYGSGQPQHF,TGTGCCAGCAGCTTAGGGTACGGGTCAGGGCAGCCCCAGCATTTT
TRBV5-1,NA,NA,TRBJ1-1,CTSSLEGRGTEAFF,TGCACCAGCAGCTTGGAGGGACGAGGTACTGAAGCTTTCTTT
TRBV19,NA,many,TRBJ1-2,CASRQTYGYTF,TGTGCCAGTAGACAGACCTATGGCTACACCTTC
TRBV5-1,NA,many,TRBJ1-5,CASSLEGQSNQPQHF,TGCGCCAGCAGCTTGGAGGGCCAGTCCAATCAGCCCCAGCATTTT
TRBV2,TRBD2,many,TRBJ2-7,CASSELGLATYEQYF,TGTGCCAGCAGTGAATTAGGACTAGCTACCTACGAGCAGTACTTC
TRBV14,NA,NA,TRBJ2-2,CASSPREPGTGELFF,TGTGCCAGCAGCCCCCGGGAGCCGGGGACCGGGGAGCTGTTTTTT
TRBV7-9,NA,few,TRBJ1-6,CASSYVQGSYNSPLHF,TGTGCCAGCAGCTATGTACAGGGATCCTATAATTCACCCCTCCACTTT
TRBV25-1,NA,many,TRBJ2-7,CASSLNGEQYF,TGTGCCAGCAGTTTGAACGGGGAGCAGTACTTC
TRBV12-3/TRBV12-4,NA,few,TRBJ1-5,CASSTSSSYDQPQHF,TGTGCCAGCAGTACCAGTTCAAGTTATGATCAGCCCCAGCATTTT
TRBV5-7,TRBD2,NA,TRBJ2-7,CASSRGLAGDYEQYF,TGTGCCAGCAGCAGGGGACTAGCGGGCGACTACGAGCAGTACTTC
TRBV5-5,NA,once,TRBJ2-5,CASSEVRGGGQYF,TGTGCCAGCAGCGAAGTCCGAGGAGGGGGCCAGTACTTC
TRBV9,NA,many,TRBJ2-7,CASSGGSWNEQYF,TGTGCCAGCAGCGGAGGGAGCTGGAACGAGCAGTACTTC
TRBV20-1,TRBD1,few,TRBJ2-7,CSACRTGEYEQYF,TGCAGTGCTTGCCGGACAGGGGAATACGAGCAGTACTTC
TRBV25-1,NA,many,TRBJ1-1,CASTSGGRAEAFF,TGTGCTAGCACCAGCGGGGGTCGGGCTGAAGCTTTCTTT
TRBV29-1,NA,many,TRBJ1-1,CSVETGGNTEAFF,TGCAGCGTCGAAACGGGGGGGAACACTGAAGCTTTCTTT